This T cell receptor beta chain was observed in a study of blood T cell repertoires in COVID-19. Trimming pared 10 bases from V and 0 bases from J, leaving 18 bases between. The length of the CDR3 is 16 residues. CDR1 is ENHRY, CDR2 SYGVKD, per germline. Those enrolled, adults aged roughly 18 to 95 years, came from 25 or so US areas. Authors' methods: Reference gene primer amplification gave nucleated cell count estimates. The repertoire was sequenced with immunoSEQ multiplex PCR; TCRdb's copy has only in-frame clones and lacks some. The D gene and trimming were derived from the DNA, and the V and J assignments and clone size from that table. Altogether just over 300,000 clones are present, approximately 85% being singletons, with the ten largest covering under 2.5%.

The rearrangement joins TRBV10-3 to TRBJ2-2; D is unresolved. The receptor was derived from a man aged 25-40 years who had recovered from COVID-19. Source material: PBMCs or T cells enriched from blood (not recorded which). The CDR3 region is CATLKGRWPNTGELFF. CDR3 DNA sequence: TGTGCCACCTTGAAAGGCAGGTGGCCGAACACCGGGGAGCTGTTTTTT.